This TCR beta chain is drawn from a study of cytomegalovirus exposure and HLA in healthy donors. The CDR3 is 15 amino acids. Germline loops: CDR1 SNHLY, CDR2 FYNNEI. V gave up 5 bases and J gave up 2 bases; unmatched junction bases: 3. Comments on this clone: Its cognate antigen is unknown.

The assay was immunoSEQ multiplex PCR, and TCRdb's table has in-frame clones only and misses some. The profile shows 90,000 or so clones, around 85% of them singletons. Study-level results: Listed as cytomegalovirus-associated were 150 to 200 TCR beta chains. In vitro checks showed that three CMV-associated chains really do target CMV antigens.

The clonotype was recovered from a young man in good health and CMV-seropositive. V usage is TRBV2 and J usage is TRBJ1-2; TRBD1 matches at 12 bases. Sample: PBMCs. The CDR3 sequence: CASSWDRGRNYGYTF. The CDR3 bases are TGTGCCAGCAGTTGGGACAGGGGGCGCAACTATGGCTACACCTTC.